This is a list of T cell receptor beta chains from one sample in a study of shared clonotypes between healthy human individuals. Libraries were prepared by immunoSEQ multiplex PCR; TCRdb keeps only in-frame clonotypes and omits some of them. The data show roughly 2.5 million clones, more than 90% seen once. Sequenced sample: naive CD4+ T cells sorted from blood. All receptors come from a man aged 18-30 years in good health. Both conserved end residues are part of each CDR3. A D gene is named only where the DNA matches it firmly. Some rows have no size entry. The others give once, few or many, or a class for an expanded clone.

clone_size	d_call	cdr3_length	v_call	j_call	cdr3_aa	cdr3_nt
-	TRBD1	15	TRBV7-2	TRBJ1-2	CASSLMAGGIGGYTF	TGTGCCAGCAGCTTAATGGCAGGGGGGATTGGTGGCTACACCTTC
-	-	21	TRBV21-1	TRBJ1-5	CASSTPLVAGKLAYSNQPQHF	TGTGCCAGCAGCACCCCTCTCGTGGCAGGGAAACTGGCTTATAGCAATCAGCCCCAGCATTTT
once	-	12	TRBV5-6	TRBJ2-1	CASSLFQTKQFF	TGTGCCAGCAGCTTGTTTCAGACGAAGCAGTTCTTC
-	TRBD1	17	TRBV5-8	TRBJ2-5	CASSADRGLPYQETQYF	TGTGCCAGCAGCGCAGACAGGGGGCTCCCGTACCAAGAGACCCAGTACTTC
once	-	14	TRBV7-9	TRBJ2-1	CASSLSGVYNEQFF	TGTGCCAGCAGCTTATCCGGCGTCTACAATGAGCAGTTCTTC
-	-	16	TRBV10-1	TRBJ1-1	CASSESRLDGDTEAFF	TGCGCCAGCAGTGAGTCACGACTCGACGGGGACACTGAAGCTTTCTTT
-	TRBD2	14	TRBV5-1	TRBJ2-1	CASSQLAGVNEQFF	TGCGCCAGCAGTCAACTAGCGGGAGTGAATGAGCAGTTCTTC
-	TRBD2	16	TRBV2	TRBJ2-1	CASSARTSGRAPEQFF	TGTGCCAGCAGTGCTAGAACTAGCGGGAGGGCCCCTGAGCAGTTCTTC
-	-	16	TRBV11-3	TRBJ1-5	CASSFPQGSRNQPQHF	TGTGCCAGCAGCTTCCCGCAGGGGTCCCGTAATCAGCCCCAGCATTTT
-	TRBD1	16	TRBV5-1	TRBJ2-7	CASSLEPGTASYEQYF	TGCGCCAGCAGCTTGGAACCCGGGACAGCCTCCTACGAGCAGTACTTC
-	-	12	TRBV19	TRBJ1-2	CASRDRVYGYTF	TGTGCCAGTAGGGACAGAGTCTATGGCTACACCTTC
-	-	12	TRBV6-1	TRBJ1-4	CASSDMGEKLFF	TGTGCCAGCAGTGACATGGGTGAAAAACTGTTTTTT
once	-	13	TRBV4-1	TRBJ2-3	CASSQDFTDTQYF	TGCGCCAGCAGCCAAGATTTTACAGATACGCAGTATTTT
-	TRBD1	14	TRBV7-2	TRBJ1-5	CASSEDRGYQPQHF	TGTGCCAGCAGCGAAGACAGGGGTTATCAGCCCCAGCATTTT
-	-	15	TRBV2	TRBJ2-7	CASSTGSETRYEQYF	TGTGCCAGCAGTACGGGGTCGGAGACACGCTACGAGCAGTACTTC
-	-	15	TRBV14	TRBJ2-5	CASSFTGPTSETQYF	TGTGCCAGCAGCTTCACAGGGCCAACGTCGGAGACCCAGTACTTC
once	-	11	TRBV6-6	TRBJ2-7	CASKGGYEQYF	TGTGCCAGCAAGGGGGGATACGAGCAGTACTTC
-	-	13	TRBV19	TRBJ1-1	CASSIVGGTEAFF	TGTGCCAGTAGTATAGTGGGAGGCACTGAAGCTTTCTTT
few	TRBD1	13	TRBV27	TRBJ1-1	CASRTGANTEAFF	TGTGCCAGTAGGACAGGGGCGAACACTGAAGCTTTCTTT
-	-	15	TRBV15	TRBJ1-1	CATSRAANLDTEAFF	TGTGCCACCAGCAGAGCTGCAAATTTGGACACTGAAGCTTTCTTT
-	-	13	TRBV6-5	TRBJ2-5	CASSTGVGETQYF	TGTGCCAGCAGTACGGGGGTCGGGGAGACCCAGTACTTC
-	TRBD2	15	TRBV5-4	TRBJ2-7	CASSTLASGGYEQYF	TGTGCCAGCAGCACCTTGGCTAGCGGGGGCTACGAGCAGTACTTC
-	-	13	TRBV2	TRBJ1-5	CASKAETNQPQHF	TGTGCCAGCAAGGCCGAAACCAATCAGCCCCAGCATTTT
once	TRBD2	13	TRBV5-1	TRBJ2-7	CASSLDPSGEQYF	TGCGCCAGCAGCTTGGACCCTAGCGGCGAGCAGTACTTC
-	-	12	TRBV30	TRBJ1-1	CAWSKGKGEAFF	TGTGCCTGGAGTAAGGGGAAGGGTGAAGCTTTCTTT
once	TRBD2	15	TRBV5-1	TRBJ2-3	CASSSGGGAADTQYF	TGCGCCAGCAGCTCGGGCGGGGGGGCAGCAGATACGCAGTATTTT
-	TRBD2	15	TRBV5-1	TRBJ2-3	CASSLGGRSPDTQYF	TGCGCCAGCAGCTTGGGCGGGAGGAGCCCAGATACGCAGTATTTT
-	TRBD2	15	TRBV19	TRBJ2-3	CASMFAGGTTDTQYF	TGTGCCAGTATGTTCGCGGGGGGGACCACAGATACGCAGTATTTT
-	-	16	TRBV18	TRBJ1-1	CASSRAGSLLNTEAFF	TGTGCCAGCTCACGGGCAGGCTCCCTTTTGAACACTGAAGCTTTCTTT
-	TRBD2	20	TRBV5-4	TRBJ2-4	CASSLSFTSGSRRAKNIQYF	TGTGCCAGCAGCTTATCGTTTACTAGCGGGAGCAGGAGAGCCAAAAACATTCAGTACTTC
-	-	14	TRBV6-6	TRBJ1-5	CASSYLPSNQPQHF	TGTGCCAGCAGTTACCTCCCTAGCAATCAGCCCCAGCATTTT
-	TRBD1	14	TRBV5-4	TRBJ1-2	CASSGTGNNYGYTF	TGTGCCAGCAGTGGGACAGGAAATAACTATGGCTACACCTTC
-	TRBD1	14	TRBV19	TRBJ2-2	CASRKGQDTGELFF	TGTGCCAGTAGAAAGGGACAGGACACCGGGGAGCTGTTTTTT
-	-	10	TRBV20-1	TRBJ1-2	CSSPAYGYTF	TGCAGTTCCCCGGCCTATGGCTACACCTTC
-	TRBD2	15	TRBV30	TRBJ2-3	CAWSPIGGAPDTQYF	TGTGCCTGGAGCCCGATCGGGGGGGCCCCAGATACGCAGTATTTT
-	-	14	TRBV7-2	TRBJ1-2	CASSLGDSGYGYTF	TGTGCCAGCAGCTTAGGAGACTCGGGCTATGGCTACACCTTC
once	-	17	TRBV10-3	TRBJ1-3	CAISESWGRDAGNTIYF	TGTGCCATCAGTGAGTCGTGGGGCAGGGACGCTGGAAACACCATATATTTT
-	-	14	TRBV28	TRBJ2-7	CASSLFQGGGEQYF	TGTGCCAGCAGTTTATTCCAGGGTGGTGGCGAGCAGTACTTC
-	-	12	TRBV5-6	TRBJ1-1	CASSLDSAEAFF	TGTGCCAGCAGCTTGGACAGCGCTGAAGCTTTCTTT
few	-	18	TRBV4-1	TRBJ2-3	CASSQDIGQYSYTDTQYF	TGCGCCAGCAGCCAGGACATCGGACAGTACAGCTATACAGATACGCAGTATTTT
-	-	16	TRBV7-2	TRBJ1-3	CASSLGPQSSGNTIYF	TGTGCCAGCAGCTTGGGGCCACAGAGCTCTGGAAACACCATATATTTT
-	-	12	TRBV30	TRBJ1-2	CAWSEGAYGYTF	TGTGCCTGGAGTGAAGGAGCCTATGGCTACACCTTC
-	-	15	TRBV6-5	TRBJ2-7	CASSYSPLGDYEQYF	TGTGCCAGCAGTTACTCCCCACTAGGAGACTACGAGCAGTACTTC
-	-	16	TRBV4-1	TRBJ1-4	CASSQEGGAGREKLFF	TGCGCCAGCAGCCAAGAGGGCGGGGCTGGCAGGGAAAAACTGTTTTTT
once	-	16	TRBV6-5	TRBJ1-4	CASSYSGTGTNEKLFF	TGTGCCAGCAGTTACTCAGGAACGGGGACTAATGAAAAACTGTTTTTT
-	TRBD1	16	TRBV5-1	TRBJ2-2	CASSPGQGGNTGELFF	TGCGCCAGCAGCCCGGGACAGGGGGGTAACACCGGGGAGCTGTTTTTT
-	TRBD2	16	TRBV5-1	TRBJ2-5	CASSLVAGISGETQYF	TGCGCCAGCAGCTTGGTAGCGGGGATAAGTGGAGAGACCCAGTACTTC
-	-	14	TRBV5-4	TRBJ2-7	CASSTGGTESFRYF	TGTGCCAGCAGCACAGGTGGGACGGAGTCTTTTCGGTACTTC
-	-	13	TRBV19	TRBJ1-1	CASSIPSNTEAFF	TGTGCCAGTAGTATCCCCAGTAACACTGAAGCTTTCTTT
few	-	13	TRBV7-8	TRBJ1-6	CASSLGGMPPLHF	TGTGCCAGCAGCCTTGGGGGGATGCCACCCCTCCACTTT
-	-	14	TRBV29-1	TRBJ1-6	CSVIDQGMNSPLHF	TGCAGCGTGATAGATCAGGGGATGAATTCACCCCTCCACTTT
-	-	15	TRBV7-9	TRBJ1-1	CASSPRQGMNTEAFF	TGTGCCAGCAGCCCGCGCCAGGGCATGAACACTGAAGCTTTCTTT